The clone carrying this T cell receptor (beta chain) was seen just once. The antigen is undetermined. This specimen belongs to a study of cytomegalovirus exposure and HLA in healthy donors. General observations from the study: Reports showed the classifier diagnosing cytomegalovirus status with high specificity and sensitivity.

Vbeta (60) and Jbeta (13) primers were used in the PCR. Clones were sequenced by immunoSEQ multiplex PCR, and TCRdb holds only the in-frame ones, with some missing. The table records 140,000 to 150,000 clones, around three quarters of them present only once. V dropped 1 base and J dropped 3; count of bases not matched to a gene: 7. CDR1 GTSNPN and CDR2 SVGIG come from the germline V gene (reference sequence). The CDR3 spans 18 residues. This sequence was found in a young woman in good health and CMV-seropositive. V and J are TRBV30 and TRBJ2-1; 15 nucleotides agree with TRBD2. The sample was PBMCs. CDR3 residues: CAWSEGLAGGRYYNEQFF. The CDR3 nucleotides are TGTGCCTGGAGTGAAGGACTAGCGGGGGGGCGTTACTACAATGAGCAGTTCTTC. Supplemented by reference TRBV30 and TRBJ2-1, the full variable domain reads SQTIHQWPATLVQPVGSPLSLECTVEGTSNPNLYWYRQAAGRGLQLLFYSVGIGQISSEVPQNLSASRPQDRQFILSSKKLLLSDSGFYLCAWSEGLAGGRYYNEQFFGPGTRLTVL.